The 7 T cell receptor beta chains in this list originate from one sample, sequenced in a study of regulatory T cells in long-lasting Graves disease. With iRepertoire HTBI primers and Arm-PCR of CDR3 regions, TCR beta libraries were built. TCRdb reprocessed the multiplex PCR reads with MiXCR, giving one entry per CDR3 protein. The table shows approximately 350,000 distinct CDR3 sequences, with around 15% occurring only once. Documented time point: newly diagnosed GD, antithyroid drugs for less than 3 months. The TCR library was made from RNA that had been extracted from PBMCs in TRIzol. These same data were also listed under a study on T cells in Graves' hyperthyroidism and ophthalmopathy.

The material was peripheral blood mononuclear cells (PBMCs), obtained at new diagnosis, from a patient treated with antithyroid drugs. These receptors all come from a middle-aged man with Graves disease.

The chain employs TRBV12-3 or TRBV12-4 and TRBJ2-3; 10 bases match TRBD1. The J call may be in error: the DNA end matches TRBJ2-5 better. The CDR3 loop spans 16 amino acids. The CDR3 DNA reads TGTGCCAGCAGCTCGTATCCGGGACAGGGGCGGGAGACCCAGTACTTC. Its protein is CASSSYPGQGRETQYF.

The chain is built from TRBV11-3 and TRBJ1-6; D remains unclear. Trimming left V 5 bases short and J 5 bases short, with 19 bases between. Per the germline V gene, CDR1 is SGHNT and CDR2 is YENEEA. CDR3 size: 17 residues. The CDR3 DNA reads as TGTGCCAGCAGCCAAGAATCACAGCGTATCAATAATTCACCCCTCCACTTT. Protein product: CASSQESQRINNSPLHF.

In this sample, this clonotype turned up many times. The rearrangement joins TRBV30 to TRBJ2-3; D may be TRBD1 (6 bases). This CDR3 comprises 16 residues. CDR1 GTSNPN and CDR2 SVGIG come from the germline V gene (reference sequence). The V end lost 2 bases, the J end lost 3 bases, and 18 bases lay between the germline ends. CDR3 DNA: TGTGCCTGGAGTTTTCTCTGGGGGCCAGGGACAGATACGCAGTATTTT. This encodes CAWSFLWGPGTDTQYF.

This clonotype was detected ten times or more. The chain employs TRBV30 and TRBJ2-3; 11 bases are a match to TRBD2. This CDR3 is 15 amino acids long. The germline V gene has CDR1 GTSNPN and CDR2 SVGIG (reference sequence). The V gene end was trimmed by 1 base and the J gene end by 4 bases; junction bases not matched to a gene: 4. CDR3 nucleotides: TGTGCCTGGAGTGGGACTAGCGGGTCGGCAGATACGCAGTATTTT. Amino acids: CAWSGTSGSADTQYF.

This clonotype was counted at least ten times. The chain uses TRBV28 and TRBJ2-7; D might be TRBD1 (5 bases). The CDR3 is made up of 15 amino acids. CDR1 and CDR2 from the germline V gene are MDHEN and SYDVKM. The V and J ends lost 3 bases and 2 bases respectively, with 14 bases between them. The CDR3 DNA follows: TGTGCCAGCAGTTTTCCCCAGGGCATCACCTACGAGCAGTACTTC. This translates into CASSFPQGITYEQYF.

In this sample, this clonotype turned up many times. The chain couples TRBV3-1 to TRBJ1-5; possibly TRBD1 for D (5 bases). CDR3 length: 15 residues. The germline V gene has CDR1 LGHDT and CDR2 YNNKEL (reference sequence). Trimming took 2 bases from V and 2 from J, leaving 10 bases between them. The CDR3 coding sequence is TGTGCCAGCAGCCAAACAAGGGGCGGCAATCAGCCCCAGCATTTT. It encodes CASSQTRGGNQPQHF.

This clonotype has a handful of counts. CDR3 residues: CATSDPARGTNEQFF. CDR3 sequence (DNA): TGTGCCACCAGTGATCCCGCCCGGGGGACCAATGAGCAGTTCTTC. The V call is TRBV24-1, the J call TRBJ2-1; TRBD2 might be the D (6 bases). The V gene lost 3 bases and the J gene lost 6 bases, with 14 bases spanning the gap. The CDR3 totals 15 residues. The germline CDR1 and CDR2 sequences are KGHDR and SFDVKD.